This TCR beta chain was sequenced in a study of beta chain features in type 1 diabetes. The overall study: The patients were much like the healthy donors in age, gender and cell yields. Across every sample, around 110,000,000 sorted cells were examined in total.

Via CD45RO/CCR7/CD25/CD127/CD95/CD27, cells of the CD4+ naive, central memory, regulatory and stem cell-like memory subsets were sorted. Worth noting for this clone: No antigen is known for it.

Findings and caveats of the study: There was a moderate but significant shortening of TCRB CDR3s in all four CD4+ subsets of Type 1 diabetes patients. Fewer insertions but more deletions were seen at VDJ junctions in type 1 diabetes patients.

The ends were cut back, 4 bases at V and 4 bases at J, with 20 bases in the middle. This CDR3 has 16 amino acids. CDR1 GTSNPN and CDR2 SVGIG come from the germline V gene (reference sequence). As every portion of the isolated RNA was reverse transcribed, the sequencing read expressed TCRB transcripts. Method: immunoSEQ multiplex PCR; TCRdb's copy keeps in-frame clones and lacks some. The table has 250,000 to 300,000 clones, roughly 24% seen once. The genes are TRBV30 and TRBJ1-5; possibly TRBD1 for D (6 bases). What was sequenced was naive CD4+ T cells from blood. The clonotype was recovered from a woman aged 25 to 39 with type 1 diabetes. This CDR3 is CAWTPLERGANQPQHF. The CDR3 coding sequence is TGTGCCTGGACCCCCTTGGAACGGGGGGCGAATCAGCCCCAGCATTTT.